These 24 T cell receptor beta chains were all obtained from the same sample, sequenced in a study of T cells in Graves' hyperthyroidism and ophthalmopathy. TCR beta CDR3 region amplification was performed from RNA transcripts. The HTBI primer set drove a first-round RT-PCR of the TCR CDR3. From the multiplex PCR reads, TCRdb called clonotypes with MiXCR, one entry per CDR3 protein. The sample carries hundreds of thousands of distinct CDR3 sequences, 13% recorded once. Source material: blood. The receptors come from a woman aged 18-30 years with Graves' hyperthyroidism.

Many counts were recorded for this clonotype. The chain combines TRBV20-1 with TRBJ2-3; perhaps TRBD1 as D (6 bases). CDR3 length: 13 residues. Germline CDR1 DFQATT, CDR2 SNEGSKA (reference sequence). Trimming removed 6 bases at V and 4 bases at J, with 14 bases between. In nucleotides, the CDR3 is TGCAGTGCGTCCGGGACACGGGCAGATACGCAGTATTTT. This codes for CSASGTRADTQYF.

This clonotype has a count of ten or more. This sequence joins TRBV24-1 and TRBJ2-7; TRBD1 agrees at 8 bases. CDR3 length: 15 residues. Per germline, CDR1 KGHDR and CDR2 SFDVKD. V gave up 3 bases and J gave up 6 bases; unmatched junction bases: 9. The CDR3 is CATSDAGTGIFEQYF. The CDR3 bases are TGTGCCACCAGTGATGCCGGGACAGGTATATTCGAGCAGTACTTC.

The sample holds many counts of this clonotype. The chain carries TRBV6-1 and TRBJ2-1, with 7 bases matching TRBD2. The CDR3 runs to 12 residues. The J segment lost 5 bases and the V segment lost 10 bases, leaving 5 bases of the junction unmatched. Germline-derived CDR1 and CDR2 are MNHNS and SASEGT. The CDR3 nucleotides read TGTGCCACCCTAGCGGAAAACAATGAGCAGTTCTTC. Amino acids: CATLAENNEQFF.

This clonotype was counted at least ten times. The rearrangement uses TRBV2 and TRBJ1-1, with D unclear. Trimming pared 3 bases from V and 7 bases from J, leaving 12 bases between. The CDR3 totals 13 residues. The germline CDR1 and CDR2 sequences are SNHLY and FYNNEI. The CDR3 protein is CASSDKPTYEAFF. In nucleotides, the CDR3 is TGTGCCAGCAGTGACAAACCGACTTATGAAGCTTTCTTT.

This clonotype was recorded at least ten times. The chain combines TRBV28 with TRBJ1-2, with D perhaps matching TRBD1 (6 bases). Between the trimmed V and J ends, which lost 6 bases and 4 bases, there was a span of 24 bases. CDR1 is MDHEN and CDR2 is SYDVKM in the germline V gene. The CDR3 extends over 17 amino acids. CDR3 DNA: TGTGCCAGCAGCGGAAACAGGGTTGGGCAGGAGATCTATGGCTACACCTTC. It yields the protein CASSGNRVGQEIYGYTF.

The chain carries TRBV30 and TRBJ1-1, with D perhaps matching TRBD1 (5 bases). CDR1 and CDR2 (germline): GTSNPN, SVGIG (reference sequence). This CDR3 comprises 15 residues. Trimming removed 8 bases from V and 5 bases from J, with 24 bases in between. The CDR3 nucleotides read TGTGCCAGTAGTAGTCCCGGGACGCTACGGACTGAAGCTTTCTTT. It translates to CASSSPGTLRTEAFF. Supplemented by reference TRBV30 and TRBJ1-1, the full variable domain reads SQTIHQWPATLVQPVGSPLSLECTVEGTSNPNLYWYRQAAGRGLQLLFYSVGIGQISSEVPQNLSASRPQDRQFILSSKKLLLSDSGFYLCASSSPGTLRTEAFFGQGTRLTVV.

This clonotype appeared many times. The genes are TRBV20-1 and TRBJ1-2, with D unclear. Germline V gene sequence: CDR1 DFQATT, CDR2 SNEGSKA (reference sequence). The CDR3 loop spans 16 amino acids. V was pared by 6 bases and J by 1 base, with 21 bases between. CDR3 residues: CSAPPPRVVGNYGYTF. The CDR3 nucleotides are TGCAGTGCGCCGCCGCCGCGGGTGGTGGGTAACTATGGCTACACCTTC.

This clonotype was recorded many times. J is TRBJ2-2 and V is TRBV3-1; TRBD2 matches at 8 bases. CDR1 and CDR2 (germline): LGHDT, YNNKEL (reference sequence). CDR3 size: 14 residues. Losses at the gene ends were 8 bases for V and 2 bases for J; bases not matched to a gene: 4. CDR3 DNA sequence: TGTGCCAGCCTAGCGGGCCCTAACACCGGGGAGCTGTTTTTT. Translated: CASLAGPNTGELFF.

This clonotype has just a few counts. The rearrangement joins TRBV7-9 to TRBJ2-3; D possibly corresponds to TRBD2 (6 bases). The V end lost 8 bases, the J end lost 5 bases, and 17 bases lay between the germline ends. The CDR3 covers 14 residues. Germline V lookup: CDR1 SEHNR, CDR2 FQNEAQ (reference sequence). In DNA form, the CDR3 reads TGTGCCAGCGGGACTCAGGTGCCCCGAGATACGCAGTATTTT. Protein: CASGTQVPRDTQYF.

The V and J genes are TRBV24-1 and TRBJ2-6; D remains ambiguous. V lost 2 bases and J 2 bases, leaving 6 bases between the germline ends. Germline CDR1 KGHDR, CDR2 SFDVKD. This CDR3 is built from 15 residues. CDR3: CATSDSQTGANVLTF. CDR3 DNA: TGTGCCACCAGTGATTCCCAAACTGGGGCCAACGTCCTGACTTTC.

This clonotype showed up many times. The chain combines TRBV28 with TRBJ2-1; D is perhaps TRBD2 (5 bases). In germline, CDR1 is MDHEN, CDR2 SYDVKM. The CDR3 sequence is 17 residues long. Trimming removed 5 bases at V and 5 bases at J, with 22 bases between. The CDR3 DNA follows: TGTGCCAGCAGTGTTTTGAGCCGGCTAGCTCTCGACAATGAGCAGTTCTTC. Residues: CASSVLSRLALDNEQFF.

The chain is built from TRBV6-2 or TRBV6-3 and TRBJ2-1; D not resolved. From germline, CDR1 is MNHEY and CDR2 SVGEGT. This CDR3 has 12 amino acids. V was trimmed by 6 bases and J by 13 bases, leaving 16 bases between them. The CDR3 nucleotides are TGTGCCAGCAGCGAAAGAAGCGATACACAGTTCTTC. As protein: CASSERSDTQFF.

This clonotype was recorded many times. J is TRBJ2-1 and V is TRBV5-6; D gene unclear. Germline V gene lookup returns CDR1 SGHDT and CDR2 YYEEEE. The V end lost 7 bases, the J end lost 7 bases, and 12 bases lay between the germline ends. This CDR3 spans 12 amino acids. CDR3 in amino acids: CASCTLGNEQFF. DNA for the CDR3: TGTGCCAGCTGTACTCTAGGAAATGAGCAGTTCTTC.

The V and J genes are TRBV20-1 and TRBJ2-5, with TRBD2 matching over 7 bases. From germline, CDR1 is DFQATT and CDR2 SNEGSKA (reference sequence). There are 15 residues in the CDR3. V was clipped by 6 bases and J by 6 bases; unmatched bases: 16. Here the CDR3 DNA reads TGCAGTGCAACCCCCGGGACTATATTTCAAAAGACCCAGTACTTC. Residues: CSATPGTIFQKTQYF.

This clonotype was observed many times. The chain uses TRBV18 and TRBJ2-5; 7 bases map to TRBD1. The CDR3 spans 14 residues. Per the germline V gene, CDR1 is KGHSH and CDR2 is LQKENI. Unmatched junction bases numbered 6, after V lost 3 bases and J lost 5 bases. This chain's CDR3 is CASSPTGQGETQYF. The CDR3 region has the DNA TGTGCCAGCTCACCGACAGGGCAGGGGGAGACCCAGTACTTC.

Ten or more counts support this clonotype. The genes are TRBV5-1 and TRBJ2-7; 8 bases agree with TRBD1. J lost 2 bases, V lost 2 bases, and 6 bases had no gene match. CDR1 SGHRS and CDR2 YFSETQ come from the germline V gene. This CDR3 is built from 15 residues. The CDR3 sequence: CASSLPGQVTYEQYF. The CDR3, as DNA: TGCGCCAGCAGCTTACCGGGACAGGTAACCTACGAGCAGTACTTC.

This clonotype was observed many times. The chain is built from TRBV7-8 and TRBJ2-2; possibly TRBD1 for D (5 bases). The CDR3 consists of 16 residues. Germline lookup yields CDR1 SGHVS and CDR2 FQNEAQ. The ends were cut back, 5 bases at V and 0 bases at J, with 13 bases in the middle. The CDR3 protein is CASSRQIYTNTGELFF. The CDR3, as DNA: TGTGCCAGCAGCCGACAGATATATACGAACACCGGGGAGCTGTTTTTT.

This clonotype was counted at least ten times. This sequence joins TRBV25-1 and TRBJ2-7; D is unclear. The CDR3 is made up of 13 amino acids. Germline assignment: CDR1 MGHDK and CDR2 SYGVNS. Trimming left V 1 base short and J 2 bases short, with 6 bases between. CDR3 residues: CASSEFMAYEQYF. The CDR3 DNA reads TGTGCCAGCAGTGAATTCATGGCCTACGAGCAGTACTTC.

This clonotype was seen at least ten times. The chain joins TRBV11-2 to TRBJ2-1; TRBD2 matches at 10 bases. The germline CDR1 and CDR2 sequences are SGHAT and FQNNGV. Losses at the gene ends were 0 bases for V and 7 bases for J; bases not matched to a gene: 6. CDR3 length equals 16 residues. In DNA, the CDR3 is TGTGCCAGCAGCTTAGATCTTCTAGCGGGAGTGAATGAGCAGTTCTTC. Its translation is CASSLDLLAGVNEQFF. Full variable domain (missing parts from reference TRBV11-2 and TRBJ2-1): EAGVAQSPRYKIIEKRQSVAFWCNPISGHATLYWYQQILGQGPKLLIQFQNNGVVDDSQLPKDRFSAERLKGVDSTLKIQPAKLEDSAVYLCASSLDLLAGVNEQFFGPGTRLTVL.

V and J are TRBV12-3 or TRBV12-4 and TRBJ1-6; D not certain. CDR3 length: 15 amino acids. Deletions cut 5 bases from V and 3 bases from J, with 11 bases between. The CDR3 loop is CASSPGSRYNSPLHF. The CDR3 bases are TGTGCCAGCAGTCCCGGGTCCCGCTATAATTCACCCCTCCACTTT.

For this clonotype: This clone may be a read error of a much larger clone one base away. Because the CDR3 is missing its conserved closing phenylalanine or tryptophan, this is likely a read error. This chain links TRBV27 with TRBJ1-1; tentative D call: TRBD1 (5 bases). The CDR3 has 15 residues. Germline V gene sequence: CDR1 MNHEY, CDR2 SMNVEV (reference sequence). V dropped 6 bases and J dropped 0 bases, with 14 bases sitting between them. The CDR3 protein is CASSLGVPMNTEAFL. DNA for the CDR3: TGTGCCAGCAGCCTAGGGGTCCCTATGAACACTGAAGCTTTCCTT.

The chain carries TRBV7-2 and TRBJ2-7; TRBD1 might be the D (5 bases). CDR3 length: 11 residues. The V gene lost 6 bases and the J gene lost 7 bases, with 10 bases spanning the gap. Germline V gene sequence: CDR1 SGHTA, CDR2 FQGNSA. The CDR3 spells CASRQGREQYF. CDR3 bases: TGTGCCAGCAGGCAGGGTCGTGAGCAGTACTTC.

This clonotype was seen only a few times. The V gene is TRBV10-2, the J gene TRBJ1-5; D call uncertain. Germline CDR1 is WSHSY and CDR2 is SAAADI. Trimming removed 4 bases at V and 3 bases at J, with 7 bases between. The CDR3 has 13 residues. Here the CDR3 reads CASSGHVNQPQHF. For the CDR3, the DNA is TGCGCCAGCAGTGGACACGTCAATCAGCCCCAGCATTTT.

This clonotype came up many times. The chain has TRBV7-2 and TRBJ2-1; maybe TRBD2 (5 bases). V was shortened by 7 bases and J by 7 bases, with 14 bases between the two germline ends. The CDR3 length is 13 residues. CDR1 and CDR2 (germline): SGHTA, FQGNSA. The CDR3 DNA follows: TGTGCCAGCACCTTGGAAACGGGAAATGAGCAGTTCTTC. It translates to CASTLETGNEQFF. The full variable domain, in which reference TRBV7-2 and TRBJ2-1 provide the parts outside the CDR3, is GAGVSQSPSNKVTEKGKDVELRCDPISGHTALYWYRQSLGQGLEFLIYFQGNSAPDKSGLPSDRFSAERTGGSVSTLTIQRTQQEDSAVYLCASTLETGNEQFFGPGTRLTVL.